Listed below are T cell receptor beta chains from one sample, sequenced in a study of T cells after yellow fever vaccination. TCRdb re-derived calls from the 5' RACE reads in MiXCR, one entry per CDR3 protein. The sample shows more than 350,000 distinct CDR3 sequences, 11% of them seen only once. Source: PBMCs, taken on the day of the first yellow fever vaccination. These receptors all stem from a man aged 18 to 29 who received the YFV17D yellow fever vaccine. Each CDR3 is given with its conserved first and last residue. A D gene is named only where the DNA matches it firmly. Not every row has a clone size; where given, it reads once, few, many or a size class.

clone size	V gene	D gene	CDR3 length	J gene	CDR3 DNA	CDR3 protein
few	TRBV7-3	.	17	TRBJ2-1	TGTGCCAGCAGCTTATACCCGAACCGAAACAGCGAGGATGAGCAGTTCTTC	CASSLYPNRNSEDEQFF
few	TRBV18	.	13	TRBJ2-3	TGTGCCAGCTCACCACGGGCCACAGATACGCAGTATTTT	CASSPRATDTQYF
few	TRBV5-1	TRBD2	14	TRBJ2-1	TGCGCCAGCAGCTTGACTAGCGCAAACAATGAGCAGTTCTTC	CASSLTSANNEQFF
.	TRBV14	.	14	TRBJ1-4	TGTGCCAGCAGCCAAGTCGGGGTTTCTGGAAAACTGTTTTTT	CASSQVGVSGKLFF
.	TRBV6-2/TRBV6-3	TRBD2	15	TRBJ2-1	TGTGCCAGCAGTTACGGACTAGGCGCCCTCAATGAGCAGTTCTTC	CASSYGLGALNEQFF
few	TRBV5-8	TRBD1	16	TRBJ2-1	TGTGCCAGCAGCCCCGGACAGGGTATAACCTACAATGAGCAGTTCTTC	CASSPGQGITYNEQFF
many	TRBV3-1	.	15	TRBJ1-1	TGTGCCAGCAGCCAAGGCGGGGGGCTGGACACTGAAGCTTTCTTT	CASSQGGGLDTEAFF
.	TRBV20-1	TRBD1	17	TRBJ2-2	TGCAGTGCTAGAGATCCCGGGACAGGGGGCAGTACCGGGGAGCTGTTTTTT	CSARDPGTGGSTGELFF
.	TRBV5-1	TRBD1	17	TRBJ2-1	TGCGCCAGCAGCTTGGCGCTCGACAGGGTGGTTCGAGGTGAGCAGTTCTTC	CASSLALDRVVRGEQFF
.	TRBV29-1	.	13	TRBJ2-4	TGCAGCGTTGCACAGGCCCCGTCGGACATTCAGTACTTC	CSVAQAPSDIQYF
.	TRBV14	.	12	TRBJ2-3	TGTGCCAGCAGCCTCACCCGAGATACGCAGTATTTT	CASSLTRDTQYF
.	TRBV6-9	.	12	TRBJ2-5	TGTGCCAGCATTCGGCAGAAAGAGACCCAGTACTTC	CASIRQKETQYF
few	TRBV12-3/TRBV12-4	.	13	TRBJ1-5	TGTGCCAGCAGAGGGGAGGGTAGGCAGCCCCAGCATTTT	CASRGEGRQPQHF
.	TRBV19	.	12	TRBJ1-1	TGTGCCAGTAATGGGGGGTACACTGAAGCTTTCTTT	CASNGGYTEAFF